These 11 T cell receptor beta chains were all obtained from the same sample, sequenced in a study of T-cell memory formation after mild COVID-19. TCRdb itself ran the 5' RACE reads through MiXCR, one entry per CDR3 protein. There are hundreds of thousands of distinct CDR3 sequences in the sample; around a quarter occur only once, and about an eighth lies in the top ten. Material for sequencing was PBMCs or a T cell subset sorted from them (not recorded which). The source of these receptors is an adult woman who had mild COVID-19 (a few samples of this study predate the infection). Cell type and time point are not known.

Of note for this clonotype: The junction does not match germline at one end; this may be a read error. V is TRBV6-6 and J is TRBJ2-3, with 8 bases matching TRBD1. Germline V CDR1 and CDR2: MNHNY, SVGAGI (reference sequence). The CDR3 loop spans 14 amino acids. Written as DNA, the CDR3 is TGTGCCAGAAGTTATTTAACAGGGGGAGATACGCAGTATTTT. Translated, it gives CARSYLTGGDTQYF.

This clonotype was detected a few times. This chain uses TRBV4-1 with TRBJ1-2; D possibly corresponds to TRBD1 (6 bases). Germline V gene sequence: CDR1 MGHRA, CDR2 YSYEKL. This CDR3 is built from 16 residues. Deletions cut 2 bases from V and 8 bases from J, with 21 bases between. This CDR3 is CASSQSSPEGGEGYTF. The CDR3 DNA sequence: TGCGCCAGCAGCCAATCCTCCCCAGAGGGGGGGGAAGGCTACACCTTC.

This chain uses TRBV5-6 with TRBJ1-2; D call uncertain. V dropped 3 bases and J dropped 2 bases, with 8 bases sitting between them. The CDR3 extends over 13 amino acids. Germline CDR1 is SGHDT and CDR2 is YYEEEE. The CDR3 loop is CASSSRRNYGYTF. In nucleotides, the CDR3 is TGTGCCAGCAGCTCGAGACGGAACTATGGCTACACCTTC.

This clonotype has just a few counts. V usage is TRBV28 and J usage is TRBJ2-7, with 7 bases identical to TRBD1. Germline lookup yields CDR1 MDHEN and CDR2 SYDVKM. The CDR3 has 15 residues. Losses at the gene ends were 4 bases for V and 3 bases for J; bases not matched to a gene: 9. The CDR3 is CASSSTGQIGYEQYF. The DNA of the CDR3 is TGTGCCAGCAGTTCAACGGGACAGATCGGCTACGAGCAGTACTTC. The full variable domain, in which reference TRBV28 and TRBJ2-7 provide the parts outside the CDR3, is DVKVTQSSRYLVKRTGEKVFLECVQDMDHENMFWYRQDPGLGLRLIYFSYDVKMKEKGDIPEGYSVSREKKERFSLILESASTNQTSMYLCASSSTGQIGYEQYFGPGTRLTVT.

J is TRBJ1-2 and V is TRBV19, with D unresolved. The V end lost 5 bases, the J end lost 3 bases, and 13 bases lay between the germline ends. Germline CDR1 LNHDA, CDR2 SQIVND (reference sequence). CDR3 size: 14 residues. CDR3 protein: CASSPGPRDYGYTF. CDR3 bases: TGTGCCAGTAGTCCTGGGCCTCGGGACTATGGCTACACCTTC.

The gene calls are TRBV5-1 and TRBJ2-7; tentatively, D is TRBD2 (5 bases). The germline V gene encodes CDR1 SGHRS and CDR2 YFSETQ. Trimming pared 3 bases from V and 2 bases from J, leaving 12 bases between. This CDR3 comprises 14 residues. The chain's CDR3 is CASSSTELAYEQYF. The CDR3 coding sequence is TGCGCCAGCAGCTCCACTGAACTAGCCTACGAGCAGTACTTC.

This clonotype has only a few counts. The chain is built from TRBV29-1 and TRBJ1-1; TRBD1 might be the D (5 bases). Germline V gives CDR1 SQVTM, CDR2 ANQGSEA. Trimming cost V 5 bases and J 1 base, with 14 bases left between them. The CDR3 sequence is 14 residues long. The CDR3 DNA sequence: TGCAGCGTTCGACGGGGGGGAGGGAACACTGAAGCTTTCTTT. Its translation is CSVRRGGGNTEAFF.

The chain uses TRBV9 and TRBJ2-5; D possibly corresponds to TRBD2 (6 bases). The CDR3 spans 15 residues. Germline loops: CDR1 SGDLS, CDR2 YYNGEE. Between the trimmed V and J ends, which lost 3 bases and 4 bases, there was a span of 16 bases. The CDR3 bases are TGTGCCAGCAGCGAGGGACTCCCAATGGGAGAGACCCAGTACTTC. Protein: CASSEGLPMGETQYF.

This clonotype was picked up a small number of times. The CDR3 region is CASSQGQGTYNSPLHF. In DNA, the CDR3 is TGCGCCAGCAGCCAAGGACAGGGAACCTATAATTCACCCCTCCACTTT. The V call is TRBV4-1, the J call TRBJ1-6; 7 bases are shared with TRBD1. The CDR3 is 16 amino acids. Germline V CDR1 and CDR2: MGHRA, YSYEKL. Trimming at V came to 1 base and at J to 2 bases, leaving 2 bases not matched to a gene.

This clonotype appeared a few times. The chain joins TRBV18 to TRBJ1-5; TRBD1 agrees at 7 bases. Per germline, CDR1 KGHSH and CDR2 LQKENI. V lost 4 bases to trimming and J lost 3 bases; unmatched junction nucleotides: 6. This CDR3 has 15 amino acids. CDR3 in amino acids: CASSLNQGVNQPQHF. Written as DNA, the CDR3 is TGTGCCAGCTCACTAAACCAGGGGGTCAATCAGCCCCAGCATTTT.

CDR3 DNA: TGTGCCAGCAGCCTCGCCGGACACAACTACGAGCAGTACTTC. It is translated as CASSLAGHNYEQYF. The rearrangement links TRBV7-9 to TRBJ2-7; a possible D gene is TRBD1 (5 bases). Germline V gives CDR1 SEHNR, CDR2 FQNEAQ (reference sequence). The CDR3 is 14 amino acids. V was cut by 5 bases and J by 3 bases, with 14 bases left in between.